Each of the 13 T cell receptor beta chains below was sequenced from the same sample in a study of cytotoxic CD8 clonotypes in ibrutinib-treated CLL. Data came from immunoSEQ multiplex PCR; TCRdb stores just in-frame clones and leaves some out. The sample lists around 33,000 clones; 69% were seen once. Material: PBMCs, obtained before ibrutinib treatment. The source is a human donor with chronic lymphocytic leukemia.

The V call is TRBV7-2, the J call TRBJ1-2, with TRBD1 matching over 7 bases. Per germline, CDR1 SGHTA and CDR2 FQGNSA. The CDR3 loop spans 17 amino acids. V was clipped by 1 base and J by 0 bases; unmatched bases: 8. The CDR3 is CASSLEVWDSTNYGYTF. In DNA, the CDR3 is TGTGCCAGCAGCTTAGAGGTTTGGGACAGTACTAACTATGGCTACACCTTC. The full variable domain, completed using reference TRBV7-2 and TRBJ1-2, is GAGVSQSPSNKVTEKGKDVELRCDPISGHTALYWYRQSLGQGLEFLIYFQGNSAPDKSGLPSDRFSAERTGGSVSTLTIQRTQQEDSAVYLCASSLEVWDSTNYGYTFGSGTRLTVV.

The rearrangement joins TRBV4-3 to TRBJ2-5, with D possibly matching TRBD2 (5 bases). The CDR3 is 16 residues long. The germline V gene encodes CDR1 LGHNA and CDR2 YSLEER. Trimming stripped 1 base from V and 4 bases from J, with 16 bases between. The CDR3 region has the DNA TGCGCCAGCAGCCAAGCCCCTAGCAGGAACGGAGAGACCCAGTACTTC. Its protein is CASSQAPSRNGETQYF.

There are a few counts of this clone. The chain combines TRBV19 with TRBJ2-7; 11 bases are a match to TRBD2. Germline assignment: CDR1 LNHDA and CDR2 SQIVND (reference sequence). V lost 6 bases to trimming and J lost 2 bases; unmatched junction nucleotides: 6. The CDR3 covers 15 residues. CDR3 DNA sequence: TGTGCCAGTAGATTCGGGACTAGCGGCCCCTACGAGCAGTACTTC. It codes for CASRFGTSGPYEQYF.

This chain links TRBV27 with TRBJ2-4; D perhaps matches TRBD2 (6 bases). CDR1 and CDR2 (germline): MNHEY, SMNVEV (reference sequence). The V gene lost 5 bases and the J gene lost 12 bases, with 23 bases spanning the gap. CDR3 length equals 15 residues. The CDR3 nucleotides are TGTGCCAGCAGTGTAGCGGCGGCGTCTCTTCGAACTCAGTACTTC. It translates to CASSVAAASLRTQYF.

The J gene is TRBJ2-7, the V gene TRBV7-3; TRBD2 matches at 14 bases. Germline CDR1 and CDR2: SGHTA and FQGTGA. The junction had 9 bases not matched to a gene; V was cut back by 5 bases and J by 6 bases. The CDR3 has 16 residues. This CDR3 is CASSPGTSGSLAEQYF. CDR3 in DNA: TGTGCCAGCAGCCCCGGGACTAGCGGGAGTCTAGCCGAGCAGTACTTC.

The rearrangement uses TRBV27 and TRBJ1-1, with D tentatively TRBD1 (6 bases). The CDR3 loop spans 13 amino acids. Germline loops: CDR1 MNHEY, CDR2 SMNVEV (reference sequence). V was pared by 6 bases and J by 0 bases, with 8 bases between. This CDR3 reads CASSRGLNTEAFF. CDR3 nucleotide sequence: TGTGCCAGCAGCAGGGGTCTGAACACTGAAGCTTTCTTT.

The V and J genes are TRBV29-1 and TRBJ2-5, with 8 nucleotides matching TRBD2. Germline CDR1 is SQVTM and CDR2 is ANQGSEA. There are 16 residues in the CDR3. J lost 6 bases, V lost 7 bases, and 19 bases had no gene match. The DNA of the CDR3 is TGCAGCGCCGGAGATCGGGGACTAGACCGTGGAAAGACCCAGTACTTC. Its translation is CSAGDRGLDRGKTQYF. The entire variable domain, with the rest obtained from reference TRBV29-1 and TRBJ2-5, is as follows: SAVISQKPSRDICQRGTSLTIQCQVDSQVTMMFWYRQQPGQSLTLIATANQGSEATYESGFVIDKFPISRPNLTFSTLTVSNMSPEDSSIYLCSAGDRGLDRGKTQYFGPGTRLLVL.

J is TRBJ2-3 and V is TRBV5-1, with D tentatively TRBD2 (7 bases). CDR1 is SGHRS, CDR2 YFSETQ, per germline. V lost 0 bases, J lost 1 base, and 15 bases lay in between. This CDR3 has 17 residues. CDR3 in DNA: TGCGCCAGCAGCTTGGTCGGCGGGGGCTTCGGCACAGATACGCAGTATTTT. It yields the protein CASSLVGGGFGTDTQYF.

The DNA for the CDR3 is TGTGCCAGCGGCCTCAAAGCGGTCCAGCAGTACTTC. Translated: CASGLKAVQQYF. This chain joins TRBV6-6 and TRBJ2-7; TRBD2 might be the D (5 bases). The V gene lost 8 bases and the J gene lost 8 bases, with 16 bases spanning the gap. This CDR3 comprises 12 residues. CDR1 is MNHNY and CDR2 is SVGAGI in the germline V gene (reference sequence).

This clone came up a few times. The CDR3 loop reads CASRHRDRGRHQPQHF. The DNA of the CDR3 is TGTGCCAGCAGACACCGGGACAGGGGTCGGCATCAGCCCCAGCATTTT. The chain recombines TRBV28 with TRBJ1-5; 10 nucleotides agree with TRBD1. Germline V gene sequence: CDR1 MDHEN, CDR2 SYDVKM. The ends lost 6 bases at V and 5 bases at J; junction bases unmatched: 10. This CDR3 is 16 amino acids long.

The chain couples TRBV7-2 to TRBJ2-5, with 9 bases matching TRBD2. V shed 1 base and J 4 bases; nucleotides not matched to a gene: 4. CDR3 size: 15 residues. CDR1 and CDR2 from the germline V gene are SGHTA and FQGNSA. The CDR3: CASSLGAGGRETQYF. The CDR3 region has the DNA TGTGCCAGCAGCTTAGGGGCGGGAGGGCGAGAGACCCAGTACTTC.

The chain couples TRBV7-8 to TRBJ2-7, with D tentatively TRBD1 (5 bases). V was trimmed by 3 bases and J by 7 bases, leaving 16 bases between them. The CDR3 is 14 residues long. The germline V gene has CDR1 SGHVS and CDR2 FQNEAQ. The CDR3 reads CASSFRANSGEQYF. The CDR3 DNA is TGTGCCAGCAGCTTTCGGGCCAATTCAGGGGAGCAGTACTTC.

The chain employs TRBV19 and TRBJ2-1, with 9 nucleotides matching TRBD1. In germline, CDR1 is LNHDA, CDR2 SQIVND (reference sequence). This CDR3 is built from 16 residues. The V gene end was trimmed by 8 bases and the J gene end by 2 bases; junction bases not matched to a gene: 10. Here the CDR3 reads CASAPRQGGAYNEQFF. CDR3 bases: TGTGCCAGTGCCCCCCGACAGGGGGGAGCCTACAATGAGCAGTTCTTC.